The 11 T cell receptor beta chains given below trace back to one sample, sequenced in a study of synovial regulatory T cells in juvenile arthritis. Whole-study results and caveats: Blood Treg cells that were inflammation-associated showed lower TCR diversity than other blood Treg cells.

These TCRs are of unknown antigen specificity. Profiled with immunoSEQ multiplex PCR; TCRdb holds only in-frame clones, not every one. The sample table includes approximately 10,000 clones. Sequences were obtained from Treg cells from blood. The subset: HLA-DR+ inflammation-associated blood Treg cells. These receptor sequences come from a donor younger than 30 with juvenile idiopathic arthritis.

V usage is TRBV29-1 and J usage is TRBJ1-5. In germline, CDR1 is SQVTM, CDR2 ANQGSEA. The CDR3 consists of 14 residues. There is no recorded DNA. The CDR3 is CSAGGPGPNQPQHF.

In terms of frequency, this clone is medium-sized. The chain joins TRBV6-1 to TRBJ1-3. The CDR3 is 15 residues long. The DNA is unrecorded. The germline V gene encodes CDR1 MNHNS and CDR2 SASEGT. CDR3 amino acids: CASREEEGTGNTIYF.

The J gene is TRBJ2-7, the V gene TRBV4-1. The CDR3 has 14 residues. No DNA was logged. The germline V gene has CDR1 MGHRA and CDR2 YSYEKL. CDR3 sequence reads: CASSQDHLADEQYV.

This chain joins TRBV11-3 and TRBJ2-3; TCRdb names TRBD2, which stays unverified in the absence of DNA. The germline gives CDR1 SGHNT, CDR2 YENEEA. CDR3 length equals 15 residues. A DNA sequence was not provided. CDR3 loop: CASSPRAGGADTQYF.

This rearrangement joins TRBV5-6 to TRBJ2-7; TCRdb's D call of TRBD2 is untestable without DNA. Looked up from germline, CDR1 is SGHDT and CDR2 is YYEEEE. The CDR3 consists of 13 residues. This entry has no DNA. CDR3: CASSLLARGEQYF.

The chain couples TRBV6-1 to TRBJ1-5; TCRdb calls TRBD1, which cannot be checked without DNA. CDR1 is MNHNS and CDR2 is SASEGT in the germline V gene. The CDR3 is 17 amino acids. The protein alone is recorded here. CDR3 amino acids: CASSEVYPGASNQPQHF.

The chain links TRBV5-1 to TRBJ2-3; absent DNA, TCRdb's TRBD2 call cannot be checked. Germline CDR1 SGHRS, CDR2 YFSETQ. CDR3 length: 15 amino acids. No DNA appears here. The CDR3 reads CASSLVGENTDTQYF.

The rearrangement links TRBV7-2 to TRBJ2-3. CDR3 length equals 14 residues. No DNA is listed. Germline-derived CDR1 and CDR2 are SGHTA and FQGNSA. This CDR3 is CASSLLTSTDTQYF.

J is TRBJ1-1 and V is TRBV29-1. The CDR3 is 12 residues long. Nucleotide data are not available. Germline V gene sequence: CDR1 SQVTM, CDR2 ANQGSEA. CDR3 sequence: CSVEDSGVQAFF.

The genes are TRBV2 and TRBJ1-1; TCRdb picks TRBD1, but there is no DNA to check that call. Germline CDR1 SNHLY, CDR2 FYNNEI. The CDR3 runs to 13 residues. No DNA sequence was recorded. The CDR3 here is CASSQGENTEAFF.

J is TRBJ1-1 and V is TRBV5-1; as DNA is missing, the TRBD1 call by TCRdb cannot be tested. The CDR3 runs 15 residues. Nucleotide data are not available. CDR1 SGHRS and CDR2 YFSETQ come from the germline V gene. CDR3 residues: CASRITTGGLTEAFF.